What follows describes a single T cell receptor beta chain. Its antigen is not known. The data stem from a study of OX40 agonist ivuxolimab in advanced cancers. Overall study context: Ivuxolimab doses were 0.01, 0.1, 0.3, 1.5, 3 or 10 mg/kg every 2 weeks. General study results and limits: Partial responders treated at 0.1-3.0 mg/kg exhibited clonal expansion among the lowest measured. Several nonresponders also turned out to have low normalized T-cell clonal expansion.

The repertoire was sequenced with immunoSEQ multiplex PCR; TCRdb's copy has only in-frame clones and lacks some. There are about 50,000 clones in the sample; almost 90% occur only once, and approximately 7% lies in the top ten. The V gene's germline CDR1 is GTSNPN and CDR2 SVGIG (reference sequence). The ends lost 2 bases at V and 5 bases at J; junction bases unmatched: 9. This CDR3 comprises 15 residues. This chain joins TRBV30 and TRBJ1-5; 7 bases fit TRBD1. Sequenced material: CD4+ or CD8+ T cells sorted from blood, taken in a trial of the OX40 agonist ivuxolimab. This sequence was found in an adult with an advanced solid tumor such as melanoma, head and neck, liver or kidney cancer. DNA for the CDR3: TGTGCCTGGAGTAGGGGGCAGGGAGGTGATCAGCCCCAGCATTTT. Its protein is CAWSRGQGGDQPQHF.